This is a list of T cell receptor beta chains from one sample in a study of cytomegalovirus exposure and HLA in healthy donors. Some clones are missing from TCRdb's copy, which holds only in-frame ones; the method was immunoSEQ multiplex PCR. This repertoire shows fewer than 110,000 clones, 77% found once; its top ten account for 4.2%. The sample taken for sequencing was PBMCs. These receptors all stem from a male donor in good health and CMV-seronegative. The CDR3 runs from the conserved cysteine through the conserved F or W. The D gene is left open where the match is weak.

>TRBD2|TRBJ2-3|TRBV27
CASSSVTSGSSYTQYF
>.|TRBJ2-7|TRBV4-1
CASSQMRLPPSSYEQYF
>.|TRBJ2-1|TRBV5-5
CASSFKGVSYNEQFF
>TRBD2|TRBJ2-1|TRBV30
CAWSGGTSSEQFF
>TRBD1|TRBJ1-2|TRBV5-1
CASTETGGQGGYTF
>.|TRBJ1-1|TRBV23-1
CASDVRGTEAFF
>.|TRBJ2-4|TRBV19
CASSIRGDTIQYF
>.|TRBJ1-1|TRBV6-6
CASSSRGGGTEAFF
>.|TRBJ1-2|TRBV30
CAWSVGNRDYGYTF
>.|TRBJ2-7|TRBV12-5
CASGPGYEQYF
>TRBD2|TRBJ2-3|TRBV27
CASSPRLAGTDTQYF
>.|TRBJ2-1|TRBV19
CASSKGNNEQFF
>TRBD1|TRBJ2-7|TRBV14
CASSLPGQGSYEQYF
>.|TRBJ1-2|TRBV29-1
CSVEMSLNYGYTF
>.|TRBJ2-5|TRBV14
CASSFWAEETQYF
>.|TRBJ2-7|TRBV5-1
CASSLVVSSYEQYF
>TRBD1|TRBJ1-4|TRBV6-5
CASSTNRGEKLFF
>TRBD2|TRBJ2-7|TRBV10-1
CASSLAGGADEQYF
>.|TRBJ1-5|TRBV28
CASSLLVSNQPQHF
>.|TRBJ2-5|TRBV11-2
CASSPTGPQETQYF
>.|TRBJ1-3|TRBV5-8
CASSLDRGGYTIYF
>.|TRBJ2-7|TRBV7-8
CASSLDGGTYGQYF
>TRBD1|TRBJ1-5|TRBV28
CASSPPGQGYQPQHF
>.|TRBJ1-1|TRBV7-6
CASSLGLRNTEAFF
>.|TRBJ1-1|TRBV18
CASSPPGAPSEAFF
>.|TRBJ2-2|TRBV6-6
CAITLNTGELFF
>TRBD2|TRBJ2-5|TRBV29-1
CSVLAGGKQETQYF
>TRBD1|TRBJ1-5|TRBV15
CATSRQGVSNQPQHF
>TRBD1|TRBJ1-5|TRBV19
CASSSRGKGNQPQHF
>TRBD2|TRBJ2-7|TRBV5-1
CASSHGLAEYEQYF
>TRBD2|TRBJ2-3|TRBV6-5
CASSYETSGTDTQYF